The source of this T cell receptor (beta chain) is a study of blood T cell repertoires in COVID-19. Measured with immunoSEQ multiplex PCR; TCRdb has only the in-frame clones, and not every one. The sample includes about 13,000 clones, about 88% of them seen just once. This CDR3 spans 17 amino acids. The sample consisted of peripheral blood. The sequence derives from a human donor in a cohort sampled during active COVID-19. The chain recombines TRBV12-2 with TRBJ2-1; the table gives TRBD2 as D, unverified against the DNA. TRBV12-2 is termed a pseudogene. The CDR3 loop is CASRLVAAGGSYNEQFF. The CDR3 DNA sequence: TGTGCAAGTCGCTTAGTAGCAGCGGGGGGTTCCTACAATGAGCAGTTCTTC.